One sample yielded the 17 T cell receptor beta chains listed below, sequenced in a study of control samples from healthy donors and cancer patients. TCRdb keeps only in-frame clones here, not all; method: immunoSEQ multiplex PCR. Of about 120,000 clones detected, roughly 93% appear once; the ten largest clones hold roughly 2.7%. The specimen was blood. The receptors originated from a young man in good health.

The CDR3 spells CAWQTSNYGYTF. The CDR3 DNA reads as TGTGCCTGGCAGACATCAAACTATGGCTACACCTTC. The gene calls are TRBV30 and TRBJ1-2; D is ambiguous. CDR1 and CDR2 (germline): GTSNPN, SVGIG (reference sequence). V lost 5 bases to trimming and J lost 2 bases, with 9 bases between them. The CDR3 is 12 residues long.

The chain employs TRBV6-4 and TRBJ1-1; D not certain. This CDR3 region has 14 residues. The V and J ends lost 5 bases and 0 bases respectively, with 10 bases between them. Germline CDR1 MRHNA, CDR2 SNTAGT. The CDR3 loop reads CASSSVTVNTEAFF. Written as DNA, the CDR3 is TGTGCCAGCAGTTCGGTTACAGTGAACACTGAAGCTTTCTTT.

J is TRBJ2-1 and V is TRBV18, with 14 bases matching TRBD2. This CDR3 is built from 15 residues. Germline loops: CDR1 KGHSH, CDR2 LQKENI. The V gene end was trimmed by 6 bases and the J gene end by 6 bases; junction bases not matched to a gene: 4. CDR3 nucleotides: TGTGCCAGCTCCCTGACTAGCGGGGGGGCCAATGAGCAGTTCTTC. Translating it yields CASSLTSGGANEQFF.

The chain carries TRBV5-1 and TRBJ2-1; no reliable D call. From germline, CDR1 is SGHRS and CDR2 YFSETQ. V was cut by 0 bases and J by 5 bases, with 15 bases left in between. The CDR3 length is 16 residues. CDR3 protein: CASSLGLAELNNEQFF. For the CDR3, the DNA is TGCGCCAGCAGCTTGGGCCTGGCAGAACTCAACAATGAGCAGTTCTTC.

V is TRBV5-6 and J is TRBJ2-7; 8 nucleotides agree with TRBD1. The junction had 5 bases not matched to a gene; V was cut back by 3 bases and J by 0 bases. The CDR3 extends over 15 amino acids. The germline V gene has CDR1 SGHDT and CDR2 YYEEEE. This CDR3 is CASSSSGGSSYEQYF. The CDR3 nucleotides are TGTGCCAGCAGCTCATCAGGGGGCAGCTCCTACGAGCAGTACTTC.

This rearrangement joins TRBV19 to TRBJ1-5; perhaps TRBD1 as D (6 bases). The CDR3 runs 15 residues. Looked up from germline, CDR1 is LNHDA and CDR2 is SQIVND (reference sequence). V dropped 3 bases and J dropped 3 bases, with 12 bases sitting between them. This CDR3 is CASSIRGQLNQPQHF. CDR3 DNA sequence: TGTGCCAGTAGTATTCGCGGACAGCTCAATCAGCCCCAGCATTTT.

V gene TRBV18 combines with J gene TRBJ2-3; TRBD2 matches at 11 bases. The V gene end was trimmed by 5 bases and the J gene end by 5 bases; junction bases not matched to a gene: 15. Looked up from germline, CDR1 is KGHSH and CDR2 is LQKENI. The CDR3 covers 18 residues. CDR3 sequence: CASSNLAGGPFSGDTQYF. CDR3 DNA sequence: TGTGCCAGCTCAAATTTAGCGGGGGGGCCATTCTCGGGAGATACGCAGTATTTT.

This chain joins TRBV28 and TRBJ1-2; D is unclear. The CDR3 sequence is 11 residues long. The germline V gene has CDR1 MDHEN and CDR2 SYDVKM. Trimming removed 4 bases from V and 9 bases from J, with 9 bases in between. In DNA form, the CDR3 reads TGTGCCAGCAGTTCTCGGGTGCGCTACACCTTC. Translating gives CASSSRVRYTF.

This clone has more than one count but fewer than ten. V usage is TRBV18 and J usage is TRBJ2-1; 8 nucleotides align to TRBD2. Trimming cost V 6 bases and J 7 bases; bases outside gene matches: 8. There are 14 residues in the CDR3. Germline-derived CDR1 and CDR2 are KGHSH and LQKENI. This CDR3 reads CASSLRTSRNEQFF. CDR3 bases: TGTGCCAGCTCTTTGAGGACTAGCCGGAATGAGCAGTTCTTC.

The chain has TRBV19 and TRBJ2-2, with D perhaps matching TRBD1 (5 bases). Germline V gene lookup returns CDR1 LNHDA and CDR2 SQIVND (reference sequence). CDR3 length: 17 amino acids. V lost 3 bases, J lost 0 bases, and 14 bases lay in between. The CDR3 loop reads CASSMIRAGTNTGELFF. The CDR3 DNA is TGTGCCAGTAGTATGATCCGGGCAGGGACGAACACCGGGGAGCTGTTTTTT.

The chain links TRBV19 to TRBJ1-1; possibly TRBD1 for D (5 bases). Germline CDR1 is LNHDA and CDR2 is SQIVND (reference sequence). The germline V and J ends were trimmed by 6 bases and 5 bases, with 10 bases remaining between them. CDR3 size: 12 residues. CDR3 protein: CASSPGRTEAFF. The CDR3 nucleotides read TGTGCCAGTAGCCCGGGGCGAACTGAAGCTTTCTTT.

This clone has a single count. Other DNA sequences in this sample translate to the same CDR3. The chain couples TRBV5-4 to TRBJ2-6, with a possible D match to TRBD2 (5 bases). The CDR3 runs to 15 residues. Germline V lookup: CDR1 SGHNT, CDR2 YYREEE (reference sequence). The V end was cut by 0 bases, the J end by 4 bases, with 8 bases between. CDR3 in amino acids: CASSLGGVGANVLTF. In nucleotides, the CDR3 is TGTGCCAGCAGCTTGGGGGGAGTCGGGGCCAACGTCCTGACTTTC.

The CDR3, as DNA: TGTGCCAGCAGCTTCGCAGCGTTACCAAGCACAGATACGCAGTATTTT. Its protein product is CASSFAALPSTDTQYF. This chain uses TRBV11-2 with TRBJ2-3; D is unresolved. This CDR3 contains 16 residues. V was clipped by 3 bases and J by 0 bases, with 13 bases between them. Germline V lookup: CDR1 SGHAT, CDR2 FQNNGV. Full variable domain (outside the CDR3, taken from reference TRBV11-2 and TRBJ2-3): EAGVAQSPRYKIIEKRQSVAFWCNPISGHATLYWYQQILGQGPKLLIQFQNNGVVDDSQLPKDRFSAERLKGVDSTLKIQPAKLEDSAVYLCASSFAALPSTDTQYFGPGTRLTVL.

The chain couples TRBV25-1 to TRBJ1-1; maybe TRBD1 (6 bases). Germline lookup yields CDR1 MGHDK and CDR2 SYGVNS. The CDR3 consists of 14 residues. V was clipped by 1 base and J by 12 bases, with 18 bases between them. CDR3: CASSELYIQGRTFF. The DNA for the CDR3 is TGTGCCAGCAGTGAATTGTATATACAGGGTCGTACTTTCTTT. Based on the CDR3 plus reference TRBV25-1 and TRBJ1-1, the full variable domain is EADIYQTPRYLVIGTGKKITLECSQTMGHDKMYWYQQDPGMELHLIHYSYGVNSTEKGDLSSESTVSRIRTEHFPLTLESARPSHTSQYLCASSELYIQGRTFFGQGTRLTVV.

This chain joins TRBV13 and TRBJ2-1, with D possibly TRBD2 on 7 matching bases. Trimming shortened V by 8 bases and J by 6 bases, and 14 bases separated the two germline ends. The CDR3 extends over 13 amino acids. The germline CDR1 and CDR2 sequences are PRHDT and FYEKMQ (reference sequence). For the CDR3, the DNA is TGTGCCAGCCGGGCGGGGGCCTCCAATGAGCAGTTCTTC. Translated, it gives CASRAGASNEQFF.

This sequence joins TRBV9 and TRBJ2-5, with D possibly TRBD2 on 6 matching bases. The CDR3 is made up of 15 amino acids. V lost 1 base and J lost 5, with 15 bases in between. CDR1 is SGDLS, CDR2 YYNGEE, per germline. This chain's CDR3 is CASSVLSGGWETQYF. DNA for the CDR3: TGTGCCAGCAGCGTACTCTCTGGGGGGTGGGAGACCCAGTACTTC.

J is TRBJ2-3 and V is TRBV5-1; D is tentatively TRBD1 or TRBD2 (5 bases each). Per germline, CDR1 SGHRS and CDR2 YFSETQ. This CDR3 spans 16 amino acids. V was trimmed by 5 bases and J by 1 base, leaving 17 bases between them. Written as DNA, the CDR3 is TGCGCCAGCAGTCAAATGCCGGGACGCGGCACAGATACGCAGTATTTT. It codes for CASSQMPGRGTDTQYF.